The 25 T cell receptor beta chains below were found in one sample sequenced in a study of T cell responses to AZD1222 COVID-19 vaccine. The protocol was immunoSEQ multiplex PCR, while the TCRdb copy is restricted to in-frame clones and leaves out a portion. Of approximately 74,000 clones in the sample, roughly 88% are singletons; the top ten hold about 2.5%. Sequences were derived from peripheral blood, sampled on day 0 of AZD1222 vaccination. These receptors originate from an adult in good health.

For this clone: The junction does not match germline at one end; this may be a read error. V is TRBV28 and J is TRBJ2-1; 8 nucleotides match TRBD2. The CDR3 length is 15 residues. Germline V gene sequence: CDR1 MDHEN, CDR2 SYDVKM. The CDR3 DNA reads as TGTGCCAGCAGGTCCAGCGGGAGCTCCAACAATGAGCAGTTCTTC. Translation gives CASRSSGSSNNEQFF.

The CDR3 DNA follows: TGCGCCAGCAGCGCCCATTCAAGGACGGCAACTAATGAAAAACTGTTTTTT. Translated: CASSAHSRTATNEKLFF. The rearrangement uses TRBV5-1 and TRBJ1-4; D remains ambiguous. The germline V and J ends were trimmed by 4 bases and 0 bases, with 16 bases remaining between them. CDR3 length: 17 residues. The germline V gene encodes CDR1 SGHRS and CDR2 YFSETQ.

The chain is built from TRBV9 and TRBJ1-4; possibly TRBD1 for D (6 bases). Trimming stripped 1 base from V and 7 bases from J, with 14 bases between. From germline, CDR1 is SGDLS and CDR2 YYNGEE. The CDR3 sequence is 15 residues long. CDR3 bases: TGTGCCAGCAGCGTATCGGGGGCGCAAGGTGAAAAACTGTTTTTT. Its protein is CASSVSGAQGEKLFF.

V gene TRBV6-5 combines with J gene TRBJ1-6; TRBD1 aligns across 8 bases. This CDR3 contains 14 residues. Germline trimming cut 4 bases from V and 8 bases from J; bases unmatched to any gene: 4. Germline loops: CDR1 MNHEY, CDR2 SVGAGI. The CDR3 is CASSSTGVHSPLHF. For the CDR3, the DNA is TGTGCCAGCAGTTCGACAGGGGTACATTCACCCCTCCACTTT.

The CDR3, as DNA: TGTGCCAGCAGCCATGACAGCACCTACGAGCAGTACTTC. Translation: CASSHDSTYEQYF. V usage is TRBV11-2 and J usage is TRBJ2-7; maybe TRBD1 (5 bases). Deletions cut 5 bases from V and 2 bases from J, with 10 bases between. The CDR3 has 13 residues. In germline, CDR1 is SGHAT, CDR2 FQNNGV.

This chain joins TRBV3-1 (or the pseudogene TRBV3-2) and TRBJ2-5; TRBD2 is a possible D gene (5 bases). The CDR3 runs to 14 residues. V was trimmed by 3 bases and J by 2 bases, leaving 10 bases between them. Germline lookup yields CDR1 LGHDT and CDR2 YNNKEL (reference sequence). The CDR3 here is CASSQASGQETQYF. DNA of the CDR3: TGTGCCAGCAGCCAGGCAAGCGGACAAGAGACCCAGTACTTC.

The rearrangement links TRBV7-2 to TRBJ1-5, with D uncertain. The CDR3 extends over 16 amino acids. Germline CDR1 SGHTA, CDR2 FQGNSA. The ends were cut back, 1 base at V and 1 base at J, with 11 bases in the middle. The chain's CDR3 is CASSLEATMSNQPQHF. The CDR3 bases are TGTGCCAGCAGCTTAGAGGCGACGATGAGCAATCAGCCCCAGCATTTT.

The chain joins TRBV19 to TRBJ2-1; 12 bases line up with TRBD2. V shed 1 base and J 9 bases; nucleotides not matched to a gene: 4. The CDR3 runs to 15 residues. The V gene's germline CDR1 is LNHDA and CDR2 SQIVND (reference sequence). The chain's CDR3 is CASSIVLAGGFEQFF. The CDR3, as DNA: TGTGCCAGTAGTATAGTCCTAGCGGGAGGGTTTGAGCAGTTCTTC.

V usage is TRBV27 and J usage is TRBJ2-3; perhaps TRBD2 as D (6 bases). The CDR3 loop spans 14 amino acids. V lost 6 bases and J 2 bases, leaving 12 bases between the germline ends. Per germline, CDR1 MNHEY and CDR2 SMNVEV (reference sequence). This chain's CDR3 is CASRPGLPTDTQYF. Written as DNA, the CDR3 is TGTGCCAGCAGACCGGGACTCCCCACAGATACGCAGTATTTT.

The V gene is TRBV7-9, the J gene TRBJ2-5; maybe TRBD1 (5 bases). There are 16 residues in the CDR3. Germline CDR1 is SEHNR and CDR2 is FQNEAQ (reference sequence). Trimming removed 5 bases at V and 5 bases at J, with 21 bases between. The CDR3 loop reads CASSLGLGRVGETQYF. The CDR3 DNA reads as TGTGCCAGCAGCCTCGGGCTGGGCAGGGTCGGGGAGACCCAGTACTTC.

This chain joins TRBV11-2 and TRBJ1-6; D is unclear. The germline V and J ends were trimmed by 4 bases and 5 bases, with 9 bases remaining between them. Germline CDR1 is SGHAT and CDR2 is FQNNGV. The length of the CDR3 is 14 residues. This CDR3 is CASSSQPDNSPLHF. DNA of the CDR3: TGTGCCAGCAGCTCCCAACCCGATAATTCACCCCTCCACTTT.

The J gene is TRBJ1-1, the V gene TRBV3-1 (or the pseudogene TRBV3-2); D ambiguous. Trimming took off 2 bases at V and 1 base at J, with 11 bases between the two ends. CDR3 size: 15 residues. Germline CDR1 LGHDT, CDR2 YNNKEL (reference sequence). Here the CDR3 reads CASSQYLQPNTEAFF. DNA of the CDR3: TGTGCCAGCAGCCAATATCTCCAGCCGAACACTGAAGCTTTCTTT.

This clone was seen a single time. V gene TRBV6-2 or TRBV6-3 combines with J gene TRBJ2-7, with a possible D match to TRBD2 (6 bases). CDR1 MNHEY and CDR2 SVGEGT come from the germline V gene. The ends were cut back, 6 bases at V and 1 base at J, with 10 bases in the middle. The CDR3 loop spans 13 amino acids. The CDR3 loop reads CASSAGRSYEQYF. CDR3 bases: TGTGCCAGCAGCGCGGGACGGTCCTACGAGCAGTACTTC.

The V and J genes are TRBV18 and TRBJ2-2; 8 bases match TRBD1. The CDR3 consists of 14 residues. After removal of 2 bases from V and 6 bases from J, the junction contained 2 bases not matched to a gene. Germline CDR1 and CDR2: KGHSH and LQKENI. Here the CDR3 DNA reads TGTGCCAGCTCACCAGGGACAGGCGCCGGGGAGCTGTTTTTT. This codes for CASSPGTGAGELFF.

This chain uses TRBV6-4 with TRBJ2-1; TRBD2 aligns across 11 bases. J lost 5 bases, V lost 6 bases, and 6 bases had no gene match. The germline V gene encodes CDR1 MRHNA and CDR2 SNTAGT. CDR3 size: 15 residues. This CDR3 is CASSDSGRGNNEQFF. DNA for the CDR3: TGTGCCAGCAGCGATAGCGGGAGGGGTAACAATGAGCAGTTCTTC.

The rearrangement links TRBV19 to TRBJ1-5; 9 nucleotides agree with TRBD1. This CDR3 contains 17 residues. Germline assignment: CDR1 LNHDA and CDR2 SQIVND (reference sequence). V was pared by 4 bases and J by 7 bases, with 14 bases of the junction left unmatched. The DNA of the CDR3 is TGTGCCAGTAGTACAGCCTCGGGACAGGGTGCGGGACAGCCCCAGCATTTT. The encoded protein is CASSTASGQGAGQPQHF. Variable domain in full (rest from reference TRBV19 and TRBJ1-5): DGGITQSPKYLFRKEGQNVTLSCEQNLNHDAMYWYRQDPGQGLRLIYYSQIVNDFQKGDIAEGYSVSREKKESFPLTVTSAQKNPTAFYLCASSTASGQGAGQPQHFGDGTRLSIL.

This clone was observed a single time. CDR3 in DNA: TGTGCCTGGGCAGCGGGGGGCGGTCAGCCCCAGCATTTT. Protein sequence: CAWAAGGGQPQHF. The genes are TRBV30 and TRBJ1-5, with a possible D match to TRBD1 (6 bases). The CDR3 contains 13 residues. Germline values: CDR1 GTSNPN, CDR2 SVGIG (reference sequence). Deletions cut 5 bases from V and 6 bases from J, with 14 bases between. Combining the CDR3 with reference TRBV30 and TRBJ1-5 gives the whole variable domain SQTIHQWPATLVQPVGSPLSLECTVEGTSNPNLYWYRQAAGRGLQLLFYSVGIGQISSEVPQNLSASRPQDRQFILSSKKLLLSDSGFYLCAWAAGGGQPQHFGDGTRLSIL.

V gene TRBV28 combines with J gene TRBJ2-7; 9 nucleotides match TRBD1. Trimming took 2 bases from V and 5 from J; bases not matched to a gene: 7. Germline assignment: CDR1 MDHEN and CDR2 SYDVKM. This CDR3 spans 15 amino acids. The CDR3 loop is CASSLTGTGLNEQYF. CDR3 nucleotide sequence: TGTGCCAGCAGTTTAACTGGGACAGGGCTCAACGAGCAGTACTTC.

The rearrangement links TRBV7-9 to TRBJ1-1; 7 bases match TRBD1. The CDR3 has 14 residues. CDR1 is SEHNR and CDR2 is FQNEAQ in the germline V gene (reference sequence). Trimming removed 1 base from V and 3 bases from J; junction bases left unmatched: 2. Here the CDR3 reads CASSLGQGDTEAFF. Here the CDR3 DNA reads TGTGCCAGCAGCTTAGGGCAGGGGGACACTGAAGCTTTCTTT.

V is TRBV5-4 and J is TRBJ2-5; TRBD1 agrees at 7 bases. The CDR3 loop spans 15 amino acids. The germline CDR1 and CDR2 sequences are SGHNT and YYREEE (reference sequence). Unmatched junction bases numbered 4, after V lost 0 bases and J lost 2 bases. The CDR3 loop is CASSLGGQFQETQYF. Written as DNA, the CDR3 is TGTGCCAGCAGCTTGGGGGGACAGTTTCAAGAGACCCAGTACTTC. Complete variable domain (other parts from reference TRBV5-4 and TRBJ2-5): ETGVTQSPTHLIKTRGQQVTLRCSSQSGHNTVSWYQQALGQGPQFIFQYYREEENGRGNFPPRFSGLQFPNYSSELNVNALELDDSALYLCASSLGGQFQETQYFGPGTRLLVL.

Here the CDR3 DNA reads TGTGCCAGCAGCCAAGGCGCAGATACGCAGTATTTT. As protein: CASSQGADTQYF. This chain joins TRBV3-1 (or the pseudogene TRBV3-2) and TRBJ2-3; D gene ambiguous. Germline lookup yields CDR1 LGHDT and CDR2 YNNKEL (reference sequence). V dropped 1 base and J dropped 4 bases, with 3 bases sitting between them. This CDR3 is built from 12 residues.

This clone was counted only a few times. The rearrangement uses TRBV5-1 and TRBJ2-1; 7 bases agree with TRBD2. CDR3 length: 15 amino acids. V lost 1 base and J lost 7; bases outside the gene matches: 8. Germline lookup yields CDR1 SGHRS and CDR2 YFSETQ. In DNA, the CDR3 is TGCGCCAGCAGCTTGATACCGGACGGGAGGAATGAGCAGTTCTTC. It codes for CASSLIPDGRNEQFF.

The chain is built from TRBV14 and TRBJ1-1, with D possibly matching TRBD1 (6 bases). CDR3 length equals 13 residues. Germline CDR1 is SGHDN and CDR2 is FVKESK. With 0 bases removed from V and 9 bases from J, the gap between germline ends came to 11 bases. The CDR3 nucleotides read TGTGCCAGCAGCCAAGAGGAGACAGGAAAAGCTTTCTTT. Translation gives CASSQEETGKAFF.

The genes are TRBV11-2 and TRBJ2-3, with TRBD1 identical over 7 bases. The length of the CDR3 is 14 residues. The germline CDR1 and CDR2 sequences are SGHAT and FQNNGV. Trimming removed 6 bases from V and 5 bases from J; junction bases left unmatched: 8. The CDR3 protein is CASRRRQGVDTQYF. In DNA, the CDR3 is TGTGCCAGCAGACGACGACAGGGAGTAGATACGCAGTATTTT.

V and J are TRBV19 and TRBJ1-5; a possible D gene is TRBD1 (5 bases). The germline CDR1 and CDR2 sequences are LNHDA and SQIVND (reference sequence). The CDR3 runs to 17 residues. Trimming took off 2 bases at V and 2 bases at J, with 16 bases between the two ends. CDR3 bases: TGTGCCAGTAGTATAACGCGCCCGAGGGGTGGCAATCAGCCCCAGCATTTT. It codes for CASSITRPRGGNQPQHF.